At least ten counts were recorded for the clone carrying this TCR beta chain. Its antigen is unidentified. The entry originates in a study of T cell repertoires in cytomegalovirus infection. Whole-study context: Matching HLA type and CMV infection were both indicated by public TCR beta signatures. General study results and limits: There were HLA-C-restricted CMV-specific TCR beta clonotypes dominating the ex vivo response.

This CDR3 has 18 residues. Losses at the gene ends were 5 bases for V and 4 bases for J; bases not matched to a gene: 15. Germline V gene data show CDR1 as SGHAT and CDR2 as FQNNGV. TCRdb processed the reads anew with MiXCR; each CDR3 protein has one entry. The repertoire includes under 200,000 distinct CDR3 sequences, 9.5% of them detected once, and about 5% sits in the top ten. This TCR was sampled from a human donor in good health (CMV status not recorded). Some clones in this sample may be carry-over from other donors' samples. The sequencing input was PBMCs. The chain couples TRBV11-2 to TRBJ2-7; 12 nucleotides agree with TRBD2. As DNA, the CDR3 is TGTGCCAGCAGCCCGAGGGGACTAGCGGGTGCGTTCTTGTACGAGCAGTACTTC. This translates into CASSPRGLAGAFLYEQYF.